These T cell receptor beta chains were read from a single sample in a study of blood T cell repertoires in COVID-19. Produced via immunoSEQ multiplex PCR; TCRdb's table is partial and in-frame only. Of 68,000 or so clones listed, over 75% are singletons. The sample was peripheral blood. These receptors all stem from a man between 65 and 85 years old with active or convalescent COVID-19. Both conserved end residues are part of each CDR3. The order of the fields is D gene, J gene, CDR3 length, V gene, clone size, CDR3 protein, CDR3 DNA. The D gene is left open where the match is weak. Clone size is given for some rows only: seen once, a few or many times, or a class if the clone is expanded.

d_call: TRBD2; j_call: TRBJ2-7; cdr3_length: 15; v_call: TRBV4-1; clone_size: NA; cdr3_aa: CASSLRPGLGDEQYF; cdr3_nt: TGCGCCAGCAGCCTAAGACCGGGACTAGGTGACGAGCAGTACTTC
d_call: TRBD1; j_call: TRBJ2-7; cdr3_length: 14; v_call: TRBV7-9; clone_size: NA; cdr3_aa: CASSLGQGKYEQYF; cdr3_nt: TGTGCCAGCAGCTTGGGACAGGGCAAGTACGAGCAGTACTTC
d_call: TRBD2; j_call: TRBJ2-1; cdr3_length: 16; v_call: TRBV6-6; clone_size: NA; cdr3_aa: CASSPPGERGSNEQFF; cdr3_nt: TGTGCCAGCAGCCCCCCCGGCGAGCGGGGGTCCAATGAGCAGTTCTTC
d_call: TRBD2; j_call: TRBJ2-7; cdr3_length: 15; v_call: TRBV5-4; clone_size: NA; cdr3_aa: CASSPPLAGFFEQYF; cdr3_nt: TGTGCCAGCAGCCCCCCACTAGCGGGGTTTTTCGAGCAGTACTTC
d_call: NA; j_call: TRBJ1-2; cdr3_length: 14; v_call: TRBV19; clone_size: NA; cdr3_aa: CASSIPDRYYGYTF; cdr3_nt: TGTGCCAGTAGTATCCCAGACAGGTACTATGGCTACACCTTC
d_call: NA; j_call: TRBJ2-7; cdr3_length: 11; v_call: TRBV25-1; clone_size: once; cdr3_aa: CASSESNEQYF; cdr3_nt: TGTGCCAGCAGTGAATCTAACGAGCAGTACTTC
d_call: TRBD1; j_call: TRBJ2-5; cdr3_length: 14; v_call: TRBV5-1; clone_size: NA; cdr3_aa: CASSLQGAGETQYF; cdr3_nt: TGCGCCAGCAGCTTGCAGGGGGCCGGGGAGACCCAGTACTTC
d_call: TRBD1; j_call: TRBJ1-1; cdr3_length: 12; v_call: TRBV5-1; clone_size: few; cdr3_aa: CASNAGGTEAFF; cdr3_nt: TGCGCCAGCAACGCAGGGGGCACTGAAGCTTTCTTT
d_call: TRBD2; j_call: TRBJ2-2; cdr3_length: 16; v_call: TRBV9; clone_size: NA; cdr3_aa: CASSGSGWANTGELFF; cdr3_nt: TGTGCCAGCAGCGGTAGCGGGTGGGCGAACACCGGGGAGCTGTTTTTT
d_call: NA; j_call: TRBJ2-1; cdr3_length: 16; v_call: TRBV4-1; clone_size: NA; cdr3_aa: CASSPGRDLGRTEQFF; cdr3_nt: TGCGCCAGCAGCCCCGGTCGGGACTTGGGGAGGACAGAGCAGTTCTTC
d_call: TRBD1; j_call: TRBJ1-1; cdr3_length: 13; v_call: TRBV30; clone_size: NA; cdr3_aa: CAWARDSDAEAFF; cdr3_nt: TGTGCCTGGGCAAGGGACAGCGACGCTGAAGCTTTCTTT
d_call: TRBD1; j_call: TRBJ1-1; cdr3_length: 14; v_call: TRBV5-4; clone_size: NA; cdr3_aa: CASSWDRGNTEAFF; cdr3_nt: TGTGCCAGCAGCTGGGACAGGGGTAACACTGAAGCTTTCTTT
d_call: TRBD1; j_call: TRBJ2-1; cdr3_length: 13; v_call: TRBV19; clone_size: NA; cdr3_aa: CASRDRGHNEQFF; cdr3_nt: TGTGCCAGTAGAGATAGGGGGCACAATGAGCAGTTCTTC
d_call: NA; j_call: TRBJ2-1; cdr3_length: 14; v_call: TRBV29-1; clone_size: NA; cdr3_aa: CSVQGGAIWNEQFF; cdr3_nt: TGCAGCGTACAAGGGGGGGCAATATGGAATGAGCAGTTCTTC
d_call: TRBD2; j_call: TRBJ2-2; cdr3_length: 15; v_call: TRBV6-6; clone_size: NA; cdr3_aa: CASSTGTTNTGELFF; cdr3_nt: TGTGCCAGCAGCACCGGGACTACTAACACCGGGGAGCTGTTTTTT
d_call: TRBD1; j_call: TRBJ2-7; cdr3_length: 14; v_call: TRBV19; clone_size: NA; cdr3_aa: CASSPRTGAYEQYF; cdr3_nt: TGTGCCAGTAGTCCCAGGACAGGGGCCTACGAGCAGTACTTC
d_call: NA; j_call: TRBJ1-1; cdr3_length: 16; v_call: TRBV7-2; clone_size: NA; cdr3_aa: CASSSWEGGGFTEAFF; cdr3_nt: TGTGCCAGCAGCTCATGGGAGGGGGGCGGCTTCACTGAAGCTTTCTTT
d_call: TRBD2; j_call: TRBJ2-3; cdr3_length: 18; v_call: TRBV11-2; clone_size: NA; cdr3_aa: CASSLDGLAGLRTDTQYF; cdr3_nt: TGTGCCAGCAGCTTAGACGGGCTAGCGGGCCTACGCACAGATACGCAGTATTTT
d_call: TRBD2; j_call: TRBJ2-1; cdr3_length: 14; v_call: TRBV11-3; clone_size: NA; cdr3_aa: CASSLGGIYNEQFF; cdr3_nt: TGTGCCAGCAGCTTGGGGGGGATCTACAATGAGCAGTTCTTC
d_call: NA; j_call: TRBJ1-3; cdr3_length: 16; v_call: TRBV5-6; clone_size: NA; cdr3_aa: CASSLISRRAGNTIYF; cdr3_nt: TGTGCCAGCAGCTTGATTTCAAGGAGAGCTGGAAACACCATATATTTT
d_call: NA; j_call: TRBJ2-7; cdr3_length: 13; v_call: TRBV6-5; clone_size: NA; cdr3_aa: CASSSGQSYEQYF; cdr3_nt: TGTGCCAGCAGTTCTGGCCAGTCCTACGAGCAGTACTTC
d_call: NA; j_call: TRBJ2-3; cdr3_length: 15; v_call: TRBV6-5; clone_size: NA; cdr3_aa: CASSYGGRSTDTQYF; cdr3_nt: TGTGCCAGCAGTTACGGGGGCCGAAGCACAGATACGCAGTATTTT
d_call: NA; j_call: TRBJ2-7; cdr3_length: 16; v_call: TRBV12-5; clone_size: NA; cdr3_aa: CASGPAWGRVSREQYF; cdr3_nt: TGTGCTAGTGGTCCCGCTTGGGGCAGGGTATCCCGCGAGCAGTACTTC
d_call: NA; j_call: TRBJ2-6; cdr3_length: 16; v_call: TRBV18; clone_size: NA; cdr3_aa: CASSPPPVGGANVLTF; cdr3_nt: TGTGCCAGCTCACCACCGCCGGTCGGTGGGGCCAACGTCCTGACTTTC
d_call: TRBD2; j_call: TRBJ2-7; cdr3_length: 15; v_call: TRBV27; clone_size: NA; cdr3_aa: CASRIQNGTSYEQYF; cdr3_nt: TGTGCCAGCAGAATCCAGAATGGGACTAGCTACGAGCAGTACTTC